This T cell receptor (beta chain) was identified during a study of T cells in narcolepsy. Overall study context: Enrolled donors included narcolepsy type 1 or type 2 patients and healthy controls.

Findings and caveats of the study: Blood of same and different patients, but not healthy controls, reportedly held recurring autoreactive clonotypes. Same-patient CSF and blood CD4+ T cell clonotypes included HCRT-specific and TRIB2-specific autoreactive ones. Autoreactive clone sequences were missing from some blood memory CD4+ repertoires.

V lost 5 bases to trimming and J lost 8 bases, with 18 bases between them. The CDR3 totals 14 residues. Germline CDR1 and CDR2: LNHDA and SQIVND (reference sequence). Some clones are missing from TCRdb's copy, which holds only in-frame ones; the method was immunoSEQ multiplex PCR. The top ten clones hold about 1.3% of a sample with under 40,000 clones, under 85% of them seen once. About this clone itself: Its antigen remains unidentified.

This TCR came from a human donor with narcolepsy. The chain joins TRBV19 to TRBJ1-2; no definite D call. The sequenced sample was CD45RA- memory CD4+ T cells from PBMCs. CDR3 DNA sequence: TGTGCCAGTAGTCCCCGGGAGGGAAGAAGGGGCTACACCTTC. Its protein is CASSPREGRRGYTF.